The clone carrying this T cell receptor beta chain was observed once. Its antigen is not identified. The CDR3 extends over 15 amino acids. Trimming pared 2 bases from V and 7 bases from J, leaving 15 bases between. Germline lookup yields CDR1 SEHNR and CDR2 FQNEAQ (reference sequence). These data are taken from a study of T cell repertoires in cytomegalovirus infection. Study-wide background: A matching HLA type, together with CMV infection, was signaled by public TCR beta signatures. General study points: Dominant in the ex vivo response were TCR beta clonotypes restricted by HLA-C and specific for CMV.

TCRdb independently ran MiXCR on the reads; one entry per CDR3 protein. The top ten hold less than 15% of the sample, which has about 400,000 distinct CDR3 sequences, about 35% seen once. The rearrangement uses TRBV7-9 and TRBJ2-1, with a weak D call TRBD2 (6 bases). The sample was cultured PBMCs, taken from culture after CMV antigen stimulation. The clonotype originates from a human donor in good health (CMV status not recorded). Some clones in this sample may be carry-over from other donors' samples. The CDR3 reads CASSLITVSGNEQFF. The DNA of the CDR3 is TGTGCCAGCAGCTTAATCACAGTTAGCGGTAATGAGCAGTTCTTC. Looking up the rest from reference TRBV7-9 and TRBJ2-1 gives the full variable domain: DTGVSQNPRHKITKRGQNVTFRCDPISEHNRLYWYRQTLGQGPEFLTYFQNEAQLEKSRLLSDRFSAERPKGSFSTLEIQRTEQGDSAMYLCASSLITVSGNEQFFGPGTRLTVL.